These T cell receptor beta chains were read from a single sample in a study of shared clonotypes between healthy human individuals. The protocol was immunoSEQ multiplex PCR, while the TCRdb copy is restricted to in-frame clones and leaves out a portion. The table has hundreds of thousands of clones, nearly 97% seen once. Source material: naive CD8+ T cells sorted from blood. The receptors were gathered from a woman aged 30 to 39 in good health. CDR3s include the opening cysteine and the closing phenylalanine or tryptophan. Fields, in order: J gene, D gene, V gene, CDR3 DNA, CDR3 protein. D genes are given only for firm matches.

j_call: TRBJ1-4; d_call: NA; v_call: TRBV11-2; cdr3_nt: TGTGCCAGCAGCTCGTCTACACAGCCTACTAATGAAAAACTGTTTTTT; cdr3_aa: CASSSSTQPTNEKLFF
j_call: TRBJ2-7; d_call: NA; v_call: TRBV28; cdr3_nt: TGTGCCAGCAGTAGGGTTACGGGCCTAGTCGGTTTCGGGTACGAGCAGTACTTC; cdr3_aa: CASSRVTGLVGFGYEQYF
j_call: TRBJ2-1; d_call: TRBD1; v_call: TRBV5-1; cdr3_nt: TGCGCCAGCACCCCGGGACAGGGCAATTTCAATGAGCAGTTCTTC; cdr3_aa: CASTPGQGNFNEQFF
j_call: TRBJ2-1; d_call: NA; v_call: TRBV6-5; cdr3_nt: TGTGCCAGCAGTTACCAGGGGGAGGGGTCCTACAATGAGCAGTTCTTC; cdr3_aa: CASSYQGEGSYNEQFF
j_call: TRBJ1-2; d_call: NA; v_call: TRBV28; cdr3_nt: TGTGCCAGCAGTGGGTGGGGGGAGGAGGCTGGCTACACCTTC; cdr3_aa: CASSGWGEEAGYTF
j_call: TRBJ2-5; d_call: NA; v_call: TRBV6-5; cdr3_nt: TGTGCCAGCAGTTATCAAGAGACCCAGTACTTC; cdr3_aa: CASSYQETQYF
j_call: TRBJ2-5; d_call: NA; v_call: TRBV6-5; cdr3_nt: TGTGCCAGCAGTTACTCGCGAGCGGCAACTCAAGAGACCCAGTACTTC; cdr3_aa: CASSYSRAATQETQYF
j_call: TRBJ1-5; d_call: TRBD1; v_call: TRBV27; cdr3_nt: TGTGCCAGCAGTTACGACAGGGGGGGTCAGCCCCAGCATTTT; cdr3_aa: CASSYDRGGQPQHF
j_call: TRBJ2-3; d_call: NA; v_call: TRBV11-2; cdr3_nt: TGTGCCAGCAGCGCCAGGTTTTCCACAGATACGCAGTATTTT; cdr3_aa: CASSARFSTDTQYF
j_call: TRBJ2-3; d_call: TRBD1; v_call: TRBV14; cdr3_nt: TGTGCCAGCAGCCAAGGACAGGGGGCAGATACGCAGTATTTT; cdr3_aa: CASSQGQGADTQYF